This passage covers 19 T cell receptor beta chains from one sample sequenced in a study of blood T cell repertoires in COVID-19. Some clones are missing from TCRdb's copy, which holds only in-frame ones; the method was immunoSEQ multiplex PCR. The data hold 350,000 to 450,000 clones, with approximately 86% observed a single time. Source material: peripheral blood. The origin of the receptors is a woman aged 55-69 years with COVID-19, enrolled during active disease.

The chain joins TRBV27 to TRBJ1-1; 10 bases line up with TRBD1. V lost 2 bases to trimming and J lost 0 bases; unmatched junction nucleotides: 15. The CDR3 length is 20 residues. Germline V lookup: CDR1 MNHEY, CDR2 SMNVEV (reference sequence). In nucleotides, the CDR3 is TGTGCCAGCAGTTTAACCCGGGACAGGGGACGGGGGGGGATGAACACTGAAGCTTTCTTT. It yields the protein CASSLTRDRGRGGMNTEAFF.

This chain joins TRBV2 and TRBJ2-2; D may be TRBD1 (5 bases). Germline V gene sequence: CDR1 SNHLY, CDR2 FYNNEI. The CDR3 is made up of 11 amino acids. The CDR3 loop is CASQGTGELFF. Written as DNA, the CDR3 is TGTGCAAGCCAGGGTACCGGGGAGCTGTTTTTT.

V and J are TRBV18 and TRBJ2-5, with D maybe TRBD1 (5 bases). The CDR3 has 13 residues. The V and J ends lost 4 bases and 2 bases respectively, with 8 bases between them. Germline CDR1 is KGHSH and CDR2 is LQKENI. CDR3 nucleotides: TGTGCCAGCTCACAGGGGCCACAAGAGACCCAGTACTTC. This gives the protein CASSQGPQETQYF.

The chain combines TRBV7-2 with TRBJ2-2; D might be TRBD1 (5 bases). Trimming removed 1 base at V and 2 bases at J, with 14 bases between. Germline V CDR1 and CDR2: SGHTA, FQGNSA. The CDR3 has 17 residues. The CDR3 DNA follows: TGTGCCAGCAGCTTAGTTGTCCAGGGTAGAAACACCGGGGAGCTGTTTTTT. Translation: CASSLVVQGRNTGELFF.

CDR3 residues: CASSPTGTANEKLFF. Here the CDR3 DNA reads TGTGCCAGCAGCCCCACGGGGACAGCTAATGAAAAACTGTTTTTT. J is TRBJ1-4 and V is TRBV7-9; 7 bases line up with TRBD1. V was pared by 5 bases and J by 3 bases, with 6 bases of the junction left unmatched. The CDR3 is made up of 15 amino acids. CDR1 and CDR2 from the germline V gene are SEHNR and FQNEAQ (reference sequence).

Only one count was recorded for this clone. The chain uses TRBV5-4 and TRBJ2-5, with 9 bases aligning to TRBD1. Germline CDR1 reads SGHNT; CDR2 reads YYREEE (reference sequence). This CDR3 is built from 14 residues. V gave up 4 bases and J gave up 1 base; unmatched junction bases: 2. The CDR3 bases are TGTGCCAGCAGCATGGACAGGGGCCAAGAGACCCAGTACTTC. As protein: CASSMDRGQETQYF.

This rearrangement joins TRBV7-8 to TRBJ2-7; TRBD1 agrees at 12 bases. This CDR3 is 16 amino acids long. Germline V lookup: CDR1 SGHVS, CDR2 FQNEAQ. V gave up 5 bases and J gave up 7 bases; unmatched junction bases: 12. The CDR3 here is CASSLRPGQGAGEQYF. The CDR3 nucleotides are TGTGCCAGCAGCCTACGCCCGGGACAGGGGGCGGGGGAGCAGTACTTC.

The chain carries TRBV6-2 or TRBV6-3 and TRBJ2-7; 7 nucleotides agree with TRBD1. The CDR3 spans 16 residues. Germline trimming cut 2 bases from V and 6 bases from J; bases unmatched to any gene: 13. Germline CDR1 reads MNHEY; CDR2 reads SVGEGT. The CDR3 loop is CASSYPDREITGEQYF. The CDR3, as DNA: TGTGCCAGCAGTTACCCCGACAGGGAAATAACGGGCGAGCAGTACTTC.

The rearrangement links TRBV11-3 to TRBJ2-7, with TRBD1 as a possible D gene (5 bases). Germline values: CDR1 SGHNT, CDR2 YENEEA. This CDR3 comprises 16 residues. Trimming removed 2 bases at V and 0 bases at J, with 14 bases between. CDR3 loop: CASSLFGQGYSYEQYF. The CDR3 DNA is TGTGCCAGCAGCTTATTCGGCCAGGGCTACTCCTACGAGCAGTACTTC.

The J gene is TRBJ1-1, the V gene TRBV10-3; D may be TRBD1 (5 bases). V was shortened by 8 bases and J by 0 bases, with 22 bases between the two germline ends. This CDR3 spans 17 amino acids. CDR1 is ENHRY, CDR2 SYGVKD, per germline. CDR3 in amino acids: CAIGGGGKVGMNTEAFF. DNA for the CDR3: TGTGCCATCGGGGGGGGAGGGAAGGTGGGCATGAACACTGAAGCTTTCTTT.

The chain uses TRBV6-6 and TRBJ2-1; D possibly corresponds to TRBD2 (6 bases). Trimming pared 6 bases from V and 0 bases from J, leaving 15 bases between. This CDR3 has 16 residues. From germline, CDR1 is MNHNY and CDR2 SVGAGI (reference sequence). This CDR3 is CASRGRDGSSYNEQFF. In DNA form, the CDR3 reads TGTGCCAGCAGGGGAAGGGACGGGAGCTCCTACAATGAGCAGTTCTTC.

The genes are TRBV19 and TRBJ2-3, with 9 bases aligning to TRBD1. Germline CDR1 is LNHDA and CDR2 is SQIVND (reference sequence). The CDR3 spans 16 residues. The V segment lost 7 bases and the J segment 2 bases; nucleotides outside the gene matches: 10. The CDR3 region has the DNA TGTGCCAGTACGGACAGGGGAGGGGCTGTCACAGATACGCAGTATTTT. It codes for CASTDRGGAVTDTQYF.

The V call is TRBV27, the J call TRBJ1-6; 9 bases align to TRBD1. Germline loops: CDR1 MNHEY, CDR2 SMNVEV (reference sequence). The CDR3 is 15 residues long. V shed 5 bases, J shed 7 bases, and the junction held 6 bases outside the gene matches. CDR3 in amino acids: CASSVPQGANSPLHF. The CDR3 DNA is TGTGCCAGCAGTGTCCCACAGGGGGCGAATTCACCCCTCCACTTT.

This clone was counted only a few times. The chain recombines TRBV5-4 with TRBJ2-2; TRBD1 matches 10 bases. The CDR3 loop spans 15 amino acids. The V gene's germline CDR1 is SGHNT and CDR2 YYREEE (reference sequence). The ends lost 5 bases at V and 7 bases at J; junction bases unmatched: 8. The DNA for the CDR3 is TGTGCCAGCAGACCGACAGGGGGCGATGTCGGGGAGCTGTTTTTT. Protein sequence: CASRPTGGDVGELFF.

V gene TRBV11-2 combines with J gene TRBJ2-1; perhaps TRBD2 as D (6 bases). This CDR3 comprises 17 residues. Germline loops: CDR1 SGHAT, CDR2 FQNNGV. V was shortened by 1 base and J by 6 bases, with 19 bases between the two germline ends. The CDR3: CASSLGGASVLRNEQFF. CDR3 in DNA: TGTGCCAGCAGCTTAGGAGGAGCTAGCGTCCTACGCAATGAGCAGTTCTTC. Filled out from reference TRBV11-2 and TRBJ2-1, the complete variable domain reads EAGVAQSPRYKIIEKRQSVAFWCNPISGHATLYWYQQILGQGPKLLIQFQNNGVVDDSQLPKDRFSAERLKGVDSTLKIQPAKLEDSAVYLCASSLGGASVLRNEQFFGPGTRLTVL.

To note about this clone: The junction and the germline gene differ at one end; a read error may be behind it. V is TRBV9 and J is TRBJ2-3, with D unresolved. This CDR3 is built from 13 residues. Germline V gene sequence: CDR1 SGDLS, CDR2 YYNGEE. The CDR3 sequence is CASSAQSLDAQYF. DNA for the CDR3: TGTGCCAGCAGCGCCCAGAGTCTAGATGCGCAGTATTTT.

V gene TRBV4-2 combines with J gene TRBJ1-2, with TRBD1 as a possible D gene (5 bases). Germline V gives CDR1 LGHNA, CDR2 YNFKEQ. The CDR3 covers 15 residues. Trimming removed 3 bases from V and 2 bases from J, with 13 bases in between. The CDR3 region is CASSHKGARNYGYTF. The CDR3 DNA reads TGTGCCAGCAGCCATAAAGGGGCGCGAAACTATGGCTACACCTTC.

The chain recombines TRBV6-2 or TRBV6-3 with TRBJ1-1, with 7 bases identical to TRBD1. With 6 bases clipped from V and 3 bases from J, the junction kept 16 bases outside the gene matches. Germline-derived CDR1 and CDR2 are MNHEY and SVGEGT. The CDR3 runs to 17 residues. This CDR3 reads CASSRDRAYLKYTEAFF. As DNA, the CDR3 is TGTGCCAGCAGCCGCGACAGGGCGTACTTGAAGTACACTGAAGCTTTCTTT.

The J gene is TRBJ2-1, the V gene TRBV27; 14 bases map to TRBD2. CDR1 and CDR2 (germline): MNHEY, SMNVEV (reference sequence). V lost 7 bases and J lost 9; bases outside the gene matches: 8. This CDR3 region has 15 residues. The CDR3 here is CASTIGLAGGSEQFF. Here the CDR3 DNA reads TGTGCCAGCACCATAGGACTAGCGGGGGGTAGTGAGCAGTTCTTC.